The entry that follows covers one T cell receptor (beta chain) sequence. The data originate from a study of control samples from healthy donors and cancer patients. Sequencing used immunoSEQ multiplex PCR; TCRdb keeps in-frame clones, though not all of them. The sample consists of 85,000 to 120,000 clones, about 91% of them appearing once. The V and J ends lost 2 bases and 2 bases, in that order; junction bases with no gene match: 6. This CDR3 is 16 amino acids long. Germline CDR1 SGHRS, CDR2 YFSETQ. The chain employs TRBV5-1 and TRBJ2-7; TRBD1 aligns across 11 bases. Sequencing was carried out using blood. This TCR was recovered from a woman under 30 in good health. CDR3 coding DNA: TGCGCCAGCAGCTTAAAGTCGGGACAGGGGGCCTACGAGCAGTACTTC. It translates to CASSLKSGQGAYEQYF.